This T cell receptor beta chain was sequenced during a study of monozygotic twins with inflammatory bowel disease (dated by TCRdb to 2018 to 2020). Some background on the complete study: The complete study included approximately 28 monozygotic twin pairs: 19 IBD-discordant Danish pairs and nine German pairs, of which four were IBD-concordant and five were IBD-discordant. Within discordant pairs, disease-associated traits were sought mainly by comparing IBD patients with their genetically identical healthy co-twins. Each individual had, on average, about 151 000 unique TCRalpha sequences and 181 000 unique TCRbeta sequences available for analysis. Findings and caveats that apply to the study as a whole: The analysis was unable to tell apart different T cell subtypes. TCRbeta repertoire diversity, by inverse Simpson index, was decreased in IBD patients compared with their healthy co-twins. Fewer clonotypes were shared with other individuals by IBD patients than by healthy twins, most markedly in patients showing signs of disease activity. Repertoire similarity did not differ between concordant and discordant twins, possibly due to limited statistical power. Because patients were on differing immunosuppressive treatments, the repertoires may have picked up extra background noise and inter-individual variability. No single strong signal or clonotype linked to IBD turned up in the results, so the idea that one exists was not supported.

From each donor, a 2.5 ml peripheral blood sample was drawn into PAXgene tubes and stored at -80 degrees C. Without T cell sorting, total RNA was isolated from whole blood using the PAXgene blood miRNA kit on an automated QIAcube. Peripheral blood from monozygotic twin pairs, either concordant or discordant for inflammatory bowel disease, underwent deep TCRalpha and TCRbeta repertoire profiling that used unique molecular barcoding. Smoking habits were recorded for all twin pairs, with individuals classified as current, former or never smokers. Note on this clonotype: Its antigen is not yet known.

Receptor amplification or capture employed 5' RACE. Preparation of each TCR library used about 4,000 ng of total RNA. For each sample, cDNA was synthesized in eight separate reactions using SMARTScribe reverse transcriptase. During cDNA synthesis, template switching introduced unique molecular identifiers that contained a 6-nucleotide sample barcode. Two nested PCRs of about 15 and 9 cycles amplified the TCRalpha and TCRbeta cDNA, and bead purification followed each PCR. Before amplification, the cDNA was treated with uracil DNA-glycosylase and purified using the QIAquick PCR purification kit. The second PCR was the step at which Illumina TruSeq-compatible adapters and sample-specific barcodes were added. TapeStation and Qubit were used to check library quality and concentration, and 4 to 6 ng of each library went into the pool. The pooled libraries were sequenced with 2 x 100 bp reads and custom sequencing primers on an Illumina HiSeq2500 single-index Rapid Run. The authors' pipeline ran thus. MiGEC version 1.2.6 was used for UMI-based consensus assembly, which corrected PCR and sequencing errors. MiXCR version 2.1.1 handled V(D)J alignment, clonotype assembly and CDR3 extraction. Gene usage, clonotype sharing and MAIT/NKT TCR abundance were normalised by analysing the top 1000, 10 000 and 20 000 clonotypes per sample. After downsampling to 27 000 UMIs, diversity was calculated as the inverse Simpson index using the vegan R package. Paired Mann-Whitney U tests were applied to discordant twin pairs, and Benjamini-Hochberg correction was used for multiple testing. Through TCRdb reprocessing, the reads give one entry per CDR3 protein sequence; DNA is omitted. These V and J calls rely on TCRdb rather than the paper's analysis. Per the sample table, the count is approximately 330,000 distinct CDR3 sequences. The top ten clonotypes cover roughly 2% of the sample.

According to the germline V gene, CDR1 reads KGHDR and CDR2 reads SFDVKD. The CDR3 sequence holds 15 residues, the cysteine and phenylalanine included. This entry has no DNA. The clonotype comes from a human donor with ulcerative colitis or Crohn's disease, or a healthy co-twin of an affected twin (not recorded which). The sequencing sample was made of blood. The rearrangement joined TRBV24-1 to TRBJ2-5. The CDR3 region reads CATSAGYRGTETQYF.